These 15 T cell receptor beta chains originate from one sample sequenced in a study of regulatory T cells in long-lasting Graves disease. Library construction for TCR beta used iRepertoire HTBI primers and Arm-PCR of CDR3 regions. TCRdb reanalysed the multiplex PCR reads using MiXCR and keeps one entry per CDR3 protein. The repertoire holds about 470,000 distinct CDR3 sequences, 15% to 20% seen once, with 10% to 15% in the top ten. As to time point: newly diagnosed GD, antithyroid drugs for less than 3 months. PBMC-extracted RNA yielded the TCR library. The same specimen was also included in a second study, on T cells in Graves' hyperthyroidism and ophthalmopathy.

Sample: peripheral blood mononuclear cells (PBMCs), taken at new diagnosis, from a patient treated with antithyroid drugs. The receptors were gathered from a man aged 40-55 years with Graves disease.

The V call is TRBV4-1, the J call TRBJ2-7; D gene unclear. Trimming removed 3 bases from V and 4 bases from J, with 4 bases in between. The CDR3 contains 11 residues. CDR1 is MGHRA, CDR2 YSYEKL, per germline. Here the CDR3 reads CASSHEYEQYF. CDR3 sequence (DNA): TGCGCCAGCAGCCATGAATACGAGCAGTACTTC.

This clonotype has a count of ten or more. The chain is built from TRBV13 and TRBJ2-1; D possibly uses TRBD1 or TRBD2 (5 bases each). The tail of the sequence fits TRBJ2-5 better, so the J call may be wrong. The CDR3 has 15 residues. Germline CDR1 is PRHDT and CDR2 is FYEKMQ (reference sequence). Here the CDR3 reads CASSSRGPGQETQYF. CDR3 bases: TGTGCCAGCAGCTCCCGGGGACCGGGGCAAGAGACCCAGTACTTC.

At least ten counts were recorded for this clonotype. The chain uses TRBV5-1 and TRBJ2-5; D possibly matches TRBD1 or TRBD2 (6 bases each). This CDR3 contains 15 residues. V was trimmed by 0 bases and J by 2 bases, leaving 11 bases between them. CDR1 and CDR2 from the germline V gene are SGHRS and YFSETQ. CDR3: CASSLGGTSQETQYF. The CDR3 region has the DNA TGCGCCAGCAGCTTGGGCGGGACATCACAAGAGACCCAGTACTTC.

In this sample, this clonotype turned up many times. V is TRBV12-3 or TRBV12-4 and J is TRBJ1-4, with D perhaps matching TRBD1 (6 bases). Between the trimmed V and J ends, which lost 5 bases and 7 bases, there was a span of 14 bases. The CDR3 runs to 14 residues. For the CDR3, the DNA is TGTGCCAGCAGTCAACAGGGTCGGAGTGAAAAACTGTTTTTT. Protein sequence: CASSQQGRSEKLFF.

This clonotype was seen ten or more times. V and J are TRBV6-1 and TRBJ2-7; 9 nucleotides agree with TRBD1. Germline-derived CDR1 and CDR2 are MNHNS and SASEGT. CDR3 length: 16 residues. Trimming took 8 bases from V and 5 from J; bases not matched to a gene: 16. This chain's CDR3 is CASRFRDRVGPHEQYF. CDR3 in DNA: TGTGCCAGCCGATTCCGGGACAGGGTAGGTCCCCACGAGCAGTACTTC.

Turning to this clonotype: With a much larger clone just one base away, this may be a read error. The chain recombines TRBV3-1 with TRBJ1-2; unclear D gene. Germline CDR1 is LGHDT and CDR2 is YNNKEL (reference sequence). The CDR3 sequence is 12 residues long. The CDR3 here is CASGQSDYGYTF. The CDR3 nucleotides are TGTGCCAGCGGCCAATCCGACTATGGCTACACCTTC.

There are many counts of this clonotype. The CDR3 sequence: CASCKAGGRAMETQYF. The CDR3 nucleotides are TGTGCCAGCTGCAAAGCTGGGGGGAGGGCCATGGAGACCCAGTACTTC. The chain uses TRBV28 and TRBJ2-5; 7 bases are a match to TRBD2. This CDR3 spans 16 amino acids. Germline V lookup: CDR1 MDHEN, CDR2 SYDVKM. Trimming at V came to 8 bases and at J to 5 bases, leaving 17 bases not matched to a gene.

The chain recombines TRBV6-1 with TRBJ2-1; D possibly corresponds to TRBD2 (5 bases). With 4 bases removed from V and 3 bases from J, the gap between germline ends came to 16 bases. Germline V gene lookup returns CDR1 MNHNS and CDR2 SASEGT. This CDR3 contains 16 residues. CDR3 in amino acids: CASSGDLGGFYNEQFF. For the CDR3, the DNA is TGTGCCAGCAGTGGAGATCTAGGAGGCTTCTACAATGAGCAGTTCTTC.

In its sample, this clonotype was seen many times. The chain couples TRBV29-1 to TRBJ2-7; 12 bases agree with TRBD2. The CDR3 has 20 residues. Trimming at V came to 1 base and at J to 3 bases, leaving 19 bases not matched to a gene. Germline-derived CDR1 and CDR2 are SQVTM and ANQGSEA. The CDR3 is CSVEVRRAARLAGAGYEQYF. For the CDR3, the DNA is TGCAGCGTTGAAGTGCGACGGGCCGCTAGACTAGCGGGAGCGGGCTACGAGCAGTACTTC.

In this sample, this clonotype turned up many times. V gene TRBV28 combines with J gene TRBJ2-7, with 7 bases aligning to TRBD1. V was pared by 5 bases and J by 4 bases, with 8 bases of the junction left unmatched. Germline V CDR1 and CDR2: MDHEN, SYDVKM. This CDR3 is built from 14 residues. The CDR3, as DNA: TGTGCCAGCAGTCATCGGGACAGTCCGTACGAGCAGTACTTC. As protein: CASSHRDSPYEQYF.

This clonotype was observed at least ten times. The chain carries TRBV3-1 and TRBJ2-3; D may be TRBD1 (6 bases). This CDR3 has 15 residues. The germline CDR1 and CDR2 sequences are LGHDT and YNNKEL (reference sequence). V gave up 0 bases and J gave up 2 bases, with 9 bases separating them. DNA of the CDR3: TGTGCCAGCAGCCAAGAGGACAGATTCACAGATACGCAGTATTTT. This gives the protein CASSQEDRFTDTQYF.

This clonotype was detected many times. The chain links TRBV5-1 to TRBJ1-2; D ambiguous. With 4 bases removed from V and 8 bases from J, the gap between germline ends came to 21 bases. Germline V lookup: CDR1 SGHRS, CDR2 YFSETQ. The CDR3 totals 15 residues. CDR3 protein: CASSPLEGGDEGYTF. Here the CDR3 DNA reads TGCGCCAGCAGCCCCCTGGAAGGCGGTGATGAAGGCTACACCTTC.

This clonotype was seen at least ten times. CDR3 DNA sequence: TGTGCCTCCCGACAGGTAACAGTCGCTGAAGCTTTCTTT. This gives the protein CASRQVTVAEAFF. The V and J genes are TRBV30 and TRBJ1-1; TRBD1 might be the D (6 bases). The CDR3 contains 13 residues. Germline CDR1 is GTSNPN and CDR2 is SVGIG (reference sequence). Deletions cut 7 bases from V and 6 bases from J, with 18 bases between.

The chain joins TRBV27 to TRBJ2-1; TRBD2 agrees at 13 bases. Judging by the DNA end, TRBJ2-5 fits better; the J call may be wrong. CDR3 size: 17 residues. CDR1 is MNHEY, CDR2 SMNVEV, per germline (reference sequence). For the CDR3, the DNA is TGTGCCAGCAGCCGCCCGCCGGGACTAGCGGGGCAAGAGACCCAGTACTTC. Translating it yields CASSRPPGLAGQETQYF.

This clonotype was counted between two and nine times. The J gene is TRBJ2-7, the V gene TRBV7-2; no reliable D call. The V gene lost 1 base and the J gene lost 1 base, with 14 bases spanning the gap. CDR3 size: 16 residues. In germline, CDR1 is SGHTA, CDR2 FQGNSA. This chain's CDR3 is CASSLGIGSASYEQYF. The CDR3 nucleotides read TGTGCCAGCAGCTTAGGTATAGGTTCGGCGTCCTACGAGCAGTACTTC.